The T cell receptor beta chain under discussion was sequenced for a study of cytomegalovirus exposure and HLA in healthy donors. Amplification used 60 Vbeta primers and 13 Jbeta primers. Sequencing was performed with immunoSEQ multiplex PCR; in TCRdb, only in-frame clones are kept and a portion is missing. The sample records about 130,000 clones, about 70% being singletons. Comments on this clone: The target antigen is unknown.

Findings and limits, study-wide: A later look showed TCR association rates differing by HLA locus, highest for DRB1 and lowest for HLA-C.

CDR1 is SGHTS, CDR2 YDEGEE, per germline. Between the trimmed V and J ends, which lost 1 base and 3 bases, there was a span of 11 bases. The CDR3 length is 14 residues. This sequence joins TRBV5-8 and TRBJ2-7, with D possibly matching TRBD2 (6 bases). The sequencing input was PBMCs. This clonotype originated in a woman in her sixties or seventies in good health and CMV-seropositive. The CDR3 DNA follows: TGTGCCAGCAGCTTGTGGGGTAGCGGCTACGAGCAGTACTTC. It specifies CASSLWGSGYEQYF.